The 30 T cell receptor beta chains reported below all come from one sample, sequenced in a study of blood T cell repertoires in COVID-19. Clones were read by immunoSEQ multiplex PCR, and TCRdb kept only the in-frame ones, dropping some. This table has approximately 100,000 clones, roughly 89% appearing once. Sequenced sample: peripheral blood. These receptors all come from a human donor in a cohort sampled during active COVID-19.

The chain joins TRBV19 to TRBJ1-1; D might be TRBD1 (5 bases). In germline, CDR1 is LNHDA, CDR2 SQIVND (reference sequence). Trimming took off 4 bases at V and 4 bases at J, with 16 bases between the two ends. The CDR3 has 15 amino acids. The CDR3 reads CASSRVGDLGTEAFF. As DNA, the CDR3 is TGTGCCAGTAGTAGGGTAGGGGACTTGGGCACTGAAGCTTTCTTT.

In nucleotides, the CDR3 is TGTGCCTGGAGTCCTTTAAGGACGGGAAAAAACACTGAAGCTTTCTTT. It translates to CAWSPLRTGKNTEAFF. The chain is built from TRBV30 and TRBJ1-1; D uncertain. The CDR3 runs 16 residues. V was trimmed by 2 bases and J by 2 bases, leaving 18 bases between them. The germline gives CDR1 GTSNPN, CDR2 SVGIG (reference sequence).

The J gene is TRBJ2-1, the V gene TRBV27, with 8 bases fitting TRBD1. Germline V CDR1 and CDR2: MNHEY, SMNVEV (reference sequence). The CDR3 has 16 amino acids. V was pared by 5 bases and J by 4 bases, with 10 bases of the junction left unmatched. The DNA of the CDR3 is TGTGCCAGCAGTCCCCCGGACAGGGCCTTTTACAATGAGCAGTTCTTC. Translation: CASSPPDRAFYNEQFF.

V gene TRBV24-1 combines with J gene TRBJ1-2; 8 positions match TRBD1. The CDR3 totals 13 residues. J lost 8 bases, V lost 7 bases, and 8 bases had no gene match. CDR1 KGHDR and CDR2 SFDVKD come from the germline V gene. This chain's CDR3 is CATRSGGREGYTF. The DNA of the CDR3 is TGTGCCACCAGATCAGGGGGCAGAGAAGGCTACACCTTC.

The J gene is TRBJ2-7, the V gene TRBV7-9; TRBD1 aligns across 9 bases. V shed 5 bases, J shed 4 bases, and the junction held 12 bases outside the gene matches. CDR3 length: 16 amino acids. The germline V gene encodes CDR1 SEHNR and CDR2 FQNEAQ (reference sequence). Written as DNA, the CDR3 is TGTGCCAGCAGCCTAGGGGGACAGGGAGTGTTGTACGAGCAGTACTTC. Translating it yields CASSLGGQGVLYEQYF.

V gene TRBV19 combines with J gene TRBJ2-5, with D perhaps TRBD2 (6 bases). The CDR3 runs to 14 residues. Trimming took off 4 bases at V and 4 bases at J, with 13 bases between the two ends. Germline values: CDR1 LNHDA, CDR2 SQIVND (reference sequence). The CDR3 loop is CASSKGLALETQYF. The CDR3 DNA reads TGTGCCAGTAGTAAAGGGCTAGCGTTAGAGACCCAGTACTTC. Full variable domain (outside the CDR3, taken from reference TRBV19 and TRBJ2-5): DGGITQSPKYLFRKEGQNVTLSCEQNLNHDAMYWYRQDPGQGLRLIYYSQIVNDFQKGDIAEGYSVSREKKESFPLTVTSAQKNPTAFYLCASSKGLALETQYFGPGTRLLVL.

V is TRBV9 and J is TRBJ1-2; D is undetermined. The CDR3 has 16 amino acids. The germline CDR1 and CDR2 sequences are SGDLS and YYNGEE. V lost 0 bases and J 8 bases, leaving 20 bases between the germline ends. The CDR3 DNA reads TGTGCCAGCAGCGTAGGCCGCGGCGGGTTGGGGTACGGCTACACCTTC. This translates into CASSVGRGGLGYGYTF.

The rearrangement uses TRBV6-2 or TRBV6-3 and TRBJ2-1; 10 nucleotides align to TRBD1. The CDR3 has 21 amino acids. V was pared by 2 bases and J by 2 bases, with 18 bases of the junction left unmatched. From germline, CDR1 is MNHEY and CDR2 SVGEGT. CDR3 protein: CASSYPRQGARTSKTYNEQFF. The CDR3 region has the DNA TGTGCCAGCAGTTACCCGAGACAGGGGGCACGCACTTCCAAAACCTACAATGAGCAGTTCTTC.

This chain links TRBV2 with TRBJ1-2; 7 bases fit TRBD1. The CDR3 has 13 residues. Germline V gene sequence: CDR1 SNHLY, CDR2 FYNNEI. V shed 7 bases and J 5 bases; nucleotides not matched to a gene: 7. The CDR3 sequence is CASKRGQFYGYTF. As DNA, the CDR3 is TGTGCCAGCAAAAGGGGACAGTTTTATGGCTACACCTTC.

CDR3 protein: CASSPNRGSYEQYF. CDR3 sequence (DNA): TGTGCCAGCAGCCCCAACAGGGGCTCCTACGAGCAGTACTTC. The chain joins TRBV3-1 (or the pseudogene TRBV3-2) to TRBJ2-7; 7 bases map to TRBD1. The CDR3 has 14 amino acids. V shed 4 bases, J shed 0 bases, and the junction held 3 bases outside the gene matches. The germline V gene has CDR1 LGHDT and CDR2 YNNKEL (reference sequence).

The CDR3 DNA follows: TGTGCCAGCAGCCAAGAAATCGGGATACTCGAGCAGTACTTC. Protein sequence: CASSQEIGILEQYF. The V gene is TRBV3-1 (or the pseudogene TRBV3-2), the J gene TRBJ2-7, with D possibly TRBD2 on 5 matching bases. V was pared by 0 bases and J by 6 bases, with 12 bases between. This CDR3 has 14 residues. CDR1 is LGHDT and CDR2 is YNNKEL in the germline V gene (reference sequence).

J is TRBJ1-2 and V is TRBV10-1; 7 bases are shared with TRBD1. Trimming at V came to 8 bases and at J to 2 bases, leaving 5 bases not matched to a gene. The CDR3 sequence is 13 residues long. The germline CDR1 and CDR2 sequences are WNHNN and SYGVQD (reference sequence). CDR3 nucleotide sequence: TGCGCCAGCTGCGAGGGACAGAACTATGGCTACACCTTC. The encoded protein is CASCEGQNYGYTF.

The rearrangement links TRBV3-1 (or the pseudogene TRBV3-2) to TRBJ2-7; 9 bases are shared with TRBD1. The CDR3 runs 17 residues. Germline loops: CDR1 LGHDT, CDR2 YNNKEL (reference sequence). V gave up 3 bases and J gave up 1 base; unmatched junction bases: 10. DNA of the CDR3: TGTGCCAGCAGCCAGGCCCCAGGGACAGGGAATTCCTACGAGCAGTACTTC. Encoded protein: CASSQAPGTGNSYEQYF.

The CDR3 DNA reads TGTGCCAGCAGGAGTCTAACCCGCTCTGGAAACACCATATATTTT. Its translation is CASRSLTRSGNTIYF. This chain links TRBV6-5 with TRBJ1-3; no definite D call. Germline V gene data show CDR1 as MNHEY and CDR2 as SVGAGI. This CDR3 is 15 amino acids long. The ends were cut back, 6 bases at V and 0 bases at J, with 12 bases in the middle.

This clone was detected only once. Here the CDR3 reads CASSFSGGTGELFF. CDR3 nucleotides: TGTGCCAGCAGCTTTAGCGGGGGGACCGGGGAGCTGTTTTTT. The chain uses TRBV7-2 and TRBJ2-2; TRBD2 aligns across 10 bases. Germline V gene data show CDR1 as SGHTA and CDR2 as FQGNSA. V shed 3 bases and J 5 bases; nucleotides not matched to a gene: 0. The CDR3 loop spans 14 amino acids.

This CDR3 is CASSLVGGNTGELFF. For the CDR3, the DNA is TGTGCCAGCAGCTTAGTCGGGGGGAACACCGGGGAGCTGTTTTTT. The V call is TRBV7-8, the J call TRBJ2-2; the D gene is possibly TRBD2 (6 bases). The CDR3 has 15 amino acids. Germline assignment: CDR1 SGHVS and CDR2 FQNEAQ. Trimming took 1 base from V and 1 from J, leaving 7 bases between them.

The chain uses TRBV3-1 (or the pseudogene TRBV3-2) and TRBJ1-6, with TRBD1 identical over 8 bases. Germline CDR1 reads LGHDT; CDR2 reads YNNKEL (reference sequence). V shed 0 bases and J 7 bases; nucleotides not matched to a gene: 5. The CDR3 extends over 16 amino acids. CDR3 loop: CASSQEDRAPNSPLHF. CDR3 sequence (DNA): TGTGCCAGCAGCCAAGAGGACAGGGCGCCAAATTCACCCCTCCACTTT.

This chain links TRBV5-1 with TRBJ2-2, with TRBD1 as a possible D gene (6 bases). The CDR3 contains 14 residues. The V end lost 3 bases, the J end lost 2 bases, and 8 bases lay between the germline ends. Germline-derived CDR1 and CDR2 are SGHRS and YFSETQ. CDR3 in amino acids: CASSWGQNTGELFF. The CDR3 nucleotides are TGCGCCAGCAGCTGGGGACAAAACACCGGGGAGCTGTTTTTT.

The V call is TRBV18, the J call TRBJ2-7, with 7 bases aligning to TRBD2. Germline V gene data show CDR1 as KGHSH and CDR2 as LQKENI. After removal of 0 bases from V and 2 bases from J, the junction contained 1 base not matched to a gene. The CDR3 spans 14 residues. For the CDR3, the DNA is TGTGCCAGCTCACCACCGGGAGGGACCTACGAGCAGTACTTC. Its protein product is CASSPPGGTYEQYF.

The J gene is TRBJ2-7, the V gene TRBV18; 12 nucleotides agree with TRBD2. Trimming cost V 2 bases and J 9 bases; bases outside gene matches: 11. This CDR3 region has 16 residues. From germline, CDR1 is KGHSH and CDR2 LQKENI. The CDR3 coding sequence is TGTGCCAGCTCACCATCTCCGGGCCTAGCGGGAGGGCGGCAGTACTTC. Translated: CASSPSPGLAGGRQYF.

CDR3 loop: CASSLEASGNDYEQYF. CDR3 nucleotide sequence: TGTGCCAGCAGCTTAGAGGCTAGCGGGAATGACTACGAGCAGTACTTC. This chain uses TRBV7-6 with TRBJ2-7; TRBD2 aligns across 9 bases. The CDR3 covers 16 residues. The germline CDR1 and CDR2 sequences are SGHVS and FNYEAQ. Trimming removed 1 base from V and 3 bases from J; junction bases left unmatched: 7.

The gene calls are TRBV16 and TRBJ1-5; no firm D call. From germline, CDR1 is KGHSY and CDR2 FQNENV. This CDR3 spans 13 amino acids. V was shortened by 0 bases and J by 7 bases, with 7 bases between the two germline ends. For the CDR3, the DNA is TGTGCCAGCAGCCAATCTACTTGGCAGCCCCAGCATTTT. It yields the protein CASSQSTWQPQHF.

The J gene is TRBJ1-2, the V gene TRBV21-1; the tabulated D call, TRBD1, remains unverified against the DNA. TRBV21-1 is a documented pseudogene. The CDR3 loop spans 13 amino acids. The CDR3 region has the DNA TGTGCCAGCAATTCCCCAGGTAACTATGGCTACACCTTC. Its translation is CASNSPGNYGYTF.

The chain employs TRBV10-3 and TRBJ1-1, with D tentatively TRBD1 (5 bases). With 2 bases removed from V and 6 bases from J, the gap between germline ends came to 13 bases. CDR3 size: 14 residues. Per germline, CDR1 ENHRY and CDR2 SYGVKD. CDR3 region: CAISERGTGAEAFF. The DNA of the CDR3 is TGTGCCATCAGTGAGAGGGGTACGGGCGCTGAAGCTTTCTTT.

The genes are TRBV5-1 and TRBJ2-3, with 8 bases matching TRBD2. Germline V CDR1 and CDR2: SGHRS, YFSETQ. The trim removed 0 bases at V and 2 bases at J, leaving 11 bases unmatched. The CDR3 totals 18 residues. The CDR3 DNA is TGCGCCAGCAGCTTGGCTCCCGGGACTAGTAAAGTCACAGATACGCAGTATTTT. Protein: CASSLAPGTSKVTDTQYF.

V is TRBV5-4 and J is TRBJ2-3; tentative D call: TRBD1 (6 bases). CDR3 length: 14 amino acids. V was shortened by 5 bases and J by 5 bases, with 15 bases between the two germline ends. From germline, CDR1 is SGHNT and CDR2 YYREEE (reference sequence). The CDR3: CASRGQRLGDTQYF. Written as DNA, the CDR3 is TGTGCCAGCAGAGGACAGAGGTTGGGAGATACGCAGTATTTT.

This rearrangement joins TRBV5-4 to TRBJ2-7; 10 nucleotides match TRBD1. Looked up from germline, CDR1 is SGHNT and CDR2 is YYREEE (reference sequence). V lost 4 bases, J lost 5 bases, and 12 bases stayed unmatched. The CDR3 is made up of 16 amino acids. The CDR3 loop is CASSRRQGAILNEQYF. The CDR3 DNA reads as TGTGCCAGCAGCCGGAGACAGGGGGCGATATTAAACGAGCAGTACTTC.

V gene TRBV5-1 combines with J gene TRBJ2-1; TRBD1 agrees at 8 bases. This CDR3 region has 13 residues. Germline CDR1 is SGHRS and CDR2 is YFSETQ. The V segment lost 5 bases and the J segment 8 bases; nucleotides outside the gene matches: 6. Here the CDR3 reads CASRQGARDEQFF. CDR3 DNA: TGCGCCAGCAGGCAGGGGGCTAGAGATGAGCAGTTCTTC.

The chain has TRBV7-6 and TRBJ2-2; the match to TRBD1 covers 8 bases. This CDR3 is 14 amino acids long. The J segment lost 5 bases and the V segment lost 7 bases, leaving 6 bases of the junction unmatched. Germline V lookup: CDR1 SGHVS, CDR2 FNYEAQ. Written as DNA, the CDR3 is TGTGCCAGCAACCAGGGGGCGCGGACCGGGGAGCTGTTTTTT. Amino acid sequence: CASNQGARTGELFF.

In its sample, this clone was seen once. The V and J genes are TRBV5-6 and TRBJ2-2; 8 bases match TRBD2. V was pared by 4 bases and J by 4 bases, with 15 bases of the junction left unmatched. The length of the CDR3 is 18 residues. The germline CDR1 and CDR2 sequences are SGHDT and YYEEEE. DNA for the CDR3: TGTGCCAGCAGCAGCGGGAGCTCCTTCTGGTTTGTCACCGGGGAGCTGTTTTTT. Its protein product is CASSSGSSFWFVTGELFF.